A single sample is the source of the 2 T cell receptor beta chains below, sequenced in a study of T cells in Graves' hyperthyroidism and ophthalmopathy. There were TCR beta CDR3 regions amplified from RNA transcripts. Carried out on the TCR CDR3, a first-round RT-PCR used the HTBI primer set. TCRdb reprocessed the multiplex PCR reads via MiXCR and lists one record per CDR3 protein. The sample carries about 300,000 distinct CDR3 sequences, around 20% recorded once. Sequencing was carried out using blood. All receptors come from a man aged 50 or older with Graves' ophthalmopathy.

This clonotype was counted many times. The genes are TRBV18 and TRBJ2-2, with D hard to call. CDR3 length equals 15 residues. Trimming took off 1 base at V and 2 bases at J, with 8 bases between the two ends. CDR1 is KGHSH and CDR2 is LQKENI in the germline V gene. CDR3 protein: CASSPLTDNTGELFF. In DNA form, the CDR3 reads TGTGCCAGCTCACCACTTACAGACAACACCGGGGAGCTGTTTTTT. Full variable domain (rest looked up from reference TRBV18 and TRBJ2-2): NAGVMQNPRHLVRRRGQEARLRCSPMKGHSHVYWYRQLPEEGLKFMVYLQKENIIDESGMPKERFSAEFPKEGPSILRIQQVVRGDSAAYFCASSPLTDNTGELFFGEGSRLTVL.

A single count supports this clonotype. This chain uses TRBV2 with TRBJ2-7, with D possibly being TRBD2 (6 bases). CDR3 length: 14 amino acids. V gave up 6 bases and J gave up 2 bases, with 14 bases separating them. Germline assignment: CDR1 SNHLY and CDR2 FYNNEI. The CDR3 reads CASSPGLLTYEQYF. DNA for the CDR3: TGTGCCAGCAGCCCGGGACTTCTCACCTACGAGCAGTACTTC.